The rows below give T cell receptor beta chains drawn from one sample of a study of blood T cell repertoires in COVID-19. The repertoire was sequenced with immunoSEQ multiplex PCR; TCRdb's copy has only in-frame clones and lacks some. The table records 200,000 to 250,000 clones, approximately 78% of them present only once. Sequencing was carried out using peripheral blood. All receptors derive from a woman aged 35 to 49 with acute or convalescent COVID-19. Both conserved end residues are part of each CDR3. Each record gives: J gene, V gene, D gene, clone size, CDR3 DNA, CDR3 protein. D genes are given only for firm matches. Clone size, where shown, is once, few, many, or a class for clones that have expanded.

TRBJ2-1 | TRBV29-1 | . | few | TGCAGCGTGTACAGGGAACGTGTGCAGTTCTTC | CSVYRERVQFF
TRBJ2-3 | TRBV19 | TRBD2 | . | TGTGCCAGTGTGGATGGGACTAGGAGTACGCAGTATTTT | CASVDGTRSTQYF
TRBJ2-7 | TRBV3-1/TRBV3-2 | . | . | TGTGCCAGCAGCCACACAGACAGCTACGAGCAGTACTTC | CASSHTDSYEQYF
TRBJ2-7 | TRBV21-1 | . | once | TGTGCCAGCAGCAAAACGGGAGGGCAGGGGAGCTCCTACGAGCAGTACTTC | CASSKTGGQGSSYEQYF
TRBJ2-2 | TRBV7-8 | . | . | TGTGCCAGCAGCTCGTTCAACACCGGGGAGCTGTTTTTT | CASSSFNTGELFF
TRBJ1-1 | TRBV7-9 | . | . | TGTGCCAGCAGCCAGACAGCGAACACTGAAGCTTTCTTT | CASSQTANTEAFF
TRBJ1-1 | TRBV30 | TRBD1 | . | TGTGCCTGGAGTAGGGACAGGGGGCTTACTGAAGCTTTCTTT | CAWSRDRGLTEAFF
TRBJ1-1 | TRBV11-2 | . | . | TGTGCCAGCAGCTTAGTCCCAGGGGATAACACTGAAGCTTTCTTT | CASSLVPGDNTEAFF
TRBJ2-1 | TRBV9 | TRBD2 | once | TGTGCCAGCCGTAGCGGGACGGACAATGAGCAGTTCTTC | CASRSGTDNEQFF
TRBJ1-1 | TRBV29-1 | . | . | TGCAGCGTTACTCCCTTGAGTGAAGCTTTCTTT | CSVTPLSEAFF
TRBJ2-1 | TRBV5-1 | . | . | TGCGCCAGCAGCACTGGGACTTACAATGAGCAGTTCTTC | CASSTGTYNEQFF
TRBJ1-2 | TRBV6-1 | . | . | TGTGCCAGCAGTGAAAGGCCAGGGGTGGATGGCTACACCTTC | CASSERPGVDGYTF
TRBJ2-7 | TRBV5-1 | TRBD1 | . | TGCGCCAGCAGCTTCACAGGGGAAGGGGTCGAGCAGTACTTC | CASSFTGEGVEQYF
TRBJ2-3 | TRBV7-2 | . | . | TGTGCCAGCAGCCCAGCGGGTTTCACAGATACGCAGTATTTT | CASSPAGFTDTQYF